Listed below are T cell receptor beta chains from one sample, sequenced in a study of blood T cell repertoires in COVID-19. Measured with immunoSEQ multiplex PCR; TCRdb has only the in-frame clones, and not every one. Here the sample spans approximately 61,000 clones, about 85% being singletons. Sequenced: peripheral blood. The source of these receptors is a man between 65 and 85 years old with acute or convalescent COVID-19. Each CDR3 is given with its conserved first and last residue. D genes are given only for firm matches. The size entry is marked missing in some rows and otherwise reads once, few, many or a size class.

size	D	V	J	DNA	CDR3
-	-	TRBV25-1	TRBJ1-5	TGTGCCAGCAGTGAAGGGGGCGGCAATCAGCCCCAGCATTTT	CASSEGGGNQPQHF
-	-	TRBV6-5	TRBJ2-3	TGTGCCAGCAGTTGGCAAAGCACAGATACGCAGTATTTT	CASSWQSTDTQYF
-	-	TRBV6-5	TRBJ2-5	TGTGCCAGCAGGCCGACTAGTAAAGAGACCCAGTACTTC	CASRPTSKETQYF
-	-	TRBV4-1	TRBJ2-7	TGCGCCAGCAGCCAAGAGCGGGGCTACGAGCAGTACTTC	CASSQERGYEQYF
-	-	TRBV10-3	TRBJ2-3	TGTGCCATCGGGGGGGCAGACCAGCCCGCTAGCACAGATACGCAGTATTTT	CAIGGADQPASTDTQYF
-	-	TRBV29-1	TRBJ2-1	TGCAGCGTTGAAAGGGCCGCGGGCAATGAGCAGTTCTTC	CSVERAAGNEQFF
few	TRBD2	TRBV18	TRBJ2-7	TGTGCCAGCTCACTAGCGGGGGCCCTCTACGAGCAGTACTTC	CASSLAGALYEQYF
-	-	TRBV4-2	TRBJ1-4	TGTGCCAGCAGCCAAGAACAAGGCAGGGCTAATGAAAAACTGTTTTTT	CASSQEQGRANEKLFF
-	TRBD1	TRBV6-5	TRBJ1-1	TGTGCCAGCAGAGGACAGGGGGCCAGTGAAGCTTTCTTT	CASRGQGASEAFF
-	-	TRBV20-1	TRBJ1-1	TGCAGTGCTAGTGGATTGGGGAGCACTGAAGCTTTCTTT	CSASGLGSTEAFF
-	TRBD1	TRBV19	TRBJ1-1	TGTGCCCCCTACCAACAGGGGGGCAGGGGAAAGTTGACTGAAGCTTTCTTT	CAPYQQGGRGKLTEAFF
-	TRBD1	TRBV5-5	TRBJ1-6	TGTGCCAGCAGCCGAGGACAGGGTAATTCACCCCTCCACTTT	CASSRGQGNSPLHF
-	TRBD2	TRBV6-2/TRBV6-3	TRBJ2-2	TGTGCCAGCAGTGGGACTAAAAGATTCGGGGAGCTGTTTTTT	CASSGTKRFGELFF
-	-	TRBV6-9	TRBJ1-2	TGTGCCGGCTGCACCGCCTATGGCTACACCTTC	CAGCTAYGYTF
-	-	TRBV11-2	TRBJ2-7	TGTGCCAGCAGCTTGAGGCGGGGTGGCAGGATTTCCTACGAGCAGTACTTC	CASSLRRGGRISYEQYF
-	TRBD2	TRBV10-3	TRBJ2-7	TGTGCCTCCCAACGTGAGCGGGGGGGCCGGAGCTCCTACGAGCAGTACTTC	CASQRERGGRSSYEQYF
-	-	TRBV11-2	TRBJ2-1	TGTGCCAGCAGCTCCGACAGATACAATGAGCAGTTCTTC	CASSSDRYNEQFF
-	-	TRBV6-6	TRBJ2-7	TGTGCCAGCAGTTATTCCCCCGAAACTTACTACGAGCAGTACTTC	CASSYSPETYYEQYF
once	TRBD2	TRBV12-5	TRBJ2-7	TGTGCTAGTGGTTGGACTAGCGGACCACCGGAGCAGTACTTC	CASGWTSGPPEQYF
-	TRBD2	TRBV5-4	TRBJ2-3	TGTGCCAGCAGCTGGGGCGGGGGGAGCACAGATACGCAGTATTTT	CASSWGGGSTDTQYF
-	-	TRBV2	TRBJ2-7	TGTGCCAGCAGTGAGTTGGGGGCGCGTTCCTACGAGCAGTACTTC	CASSELGARSYEQYF
-	-	TRBV27	TRBJ1-4	TGTGCCAGCAGTTCGGGACACCCAACTAATGAAAAACTGTTTTTT	CASSSGHPTNEKLFF
-	-	TRBV13	TRBJ2-2	TGTGCCAGCAGCTTCAGGGACACCGGGGAGCTGTTTTTT	CASSFRDTGELFF
-	-	TRBV6-5	TRBJ1-1	TGTGCCAGCAGTTACCCGGGGAACACTGAAGCTTTCTTT	CASSYPGNTEAFF
-	TRBD1	TRBV10-3	TRBJ2-2	TGTGCCTCCGCCCTGACAGGGGCCACCGGGGAGCTGTTTTTT	CASALTGATGELFF
-	-	TRBV3-1/TRBV3-2	TRBJ2-2	TGTGCCAGCAGGGTGGAGGGTATTTTTAGCGGGGAGCTGTTTTTT	CASRVEGIFSGELFF
-	TRBD2	TRBV9	TRBJ2-1	TGTGCCAGCAGCGGACTAGCGGGGCCCAATGAGCAGTTCTTC	CASSGLAGPNEQFF
-	-	TRBV2	TRBJ2-7	TGTGCCAGCAGTGAAGAACAGGGCAACGAGCAGTACTTC	CASSEEQGNEQYF
once	TRBD2	TRBV5-4	TRBJ2-2	TGTGCCAGCAGCCCCACTAGCGGGCCGAACACCGGGGAGCTGTTTTTT	CASSPTSGPNTGELFF
-	-	TRBV28	TRBJ1-4	TGTGCCAGCAGTCAACAGGGCGGTAATGAAAAACTGTTTTTT	CASSQQGGNEKLFF
-	TRBD2	TRBV2	TRBJ2-1	TGTGCCAGCACCACTAGCGGGGGTTACAATGAGCAGTTCTTC	CASTTSGGYNEQFF
-	-	TRBV4-2	TRBJ1-2	TGTGCCAGCAGCCTTCAAGGGGGTGGCTACACCTTC	CASSLQGGGYTF
once	TRBD2	TRBV2	TRBJ2-5	TGTGCCAGCAGTTGGACTAGCGGGGGGGAACCGTACCAAGAGACCCAGTACTTC	CASSWTSGGEPYQETQYF
-	-	TRBV9	TRBJ1-2	TGTGCCAGCAGCCCAGACAGAAACTATGGCTACACCTTC	CASSPDRNYGYTF
few	-	TRBV5-5	TRBJ1-1	TGTGCCAGCAGCGTCCAGGGTTTCTGGACTGAAGCTTTCTTT	CASSVQGFWTEAFF
-	-	TRBV5-6	TRBJ1-2	TGTGCCAGCAGCCCGCCAGGCCCCAGGGGTGGTAGCTACACCTTC	CASSPPGPRGGSYTF
few	-	TRBV10-3	TRBJ2-6	TGTGCCATCAGTGAGAACAGGGCTGGGGCCAACGTCCTGACTTTC	CAISENRAGANVLTF
few	TRBD1	TRBV18	TRBJ2-3	TGTGCCAGCTCACCATCGACAGGGGGCATCGCAGATACGCAGTATTTT	CASSPSTGGIADTQYF
-	TRBD2	TRBV9	TRBJ2-2	TGTGCCAGCAGCGTGTCCCCCGGGACTAGCGGGGCCGGGGAGCTGTTTTTT	CASSVSPGTSGAGELFF
-	TRBD1	TRBV5-6	TRBJ2-6	TGTGCCAGCAGCAAGACAGGGTCTGGGGCCAACGTCCTGACTTTC	CASSKTGSGANVLTF
medium-sized	-	TRBV21-1	TRBJ1-4	TGTGCCAGCAGCAAAGTCTGGGAGGGGGGTGATGCAACTAATGAAAAACTGTTTTTT	CASSKVWEGGDATNEKLFF
-	-	TRBV11-3	TRBJ2-1	TGTGCCAGCAGCCGGACTGCGGGCAATGAGCAGTTCTTC	CASSRTAGNEQFF
-	-	TRBV4-1	TRBJ2-1	TGCGCCAGCAGCCAAGAGTGGGGGGCCTACAATGAGCAGTTCTTC	CASSQEWGAYNEQFF
-	-	TRBV5-1	TRBJ2-5	TGCGCCAGCAGCTTGTGGGGCGGAGAGACCCAGTACTTC	CASSLWGGETQYF
-	-	TRBV5-1	TRBJ2-5	TGCGCCAGCAGCTTTGGGTCGGAGGAGACCCAGTACTTC	CASSFGSEETQYF
-	-	TRBV7-9	TRBJ2-2	TGTGCCAGCAGTCCCACATGGGGGCCGAACACCGGGGAGCTGTTTTTT	CASSPTWGPNTGELFF
-	TRBD2	TRBV3-1/TRBV3-2	TRBJ2-2	TGTGCCAGCACCTCCTGGACAGCGGGGGGGGGCGAGCTGTTTTTT	CASTSWTAGGGELFF
-	-	TRBV3-1/TRBV3-2	TRBJ2-1	TGTGCCAGCAGCCAAATGGGCAGCTCCTACAATGAGCAGTTCTTC	CASSQMGSSYNEQFF
medium-sized	TRBD1	TRBV5-6	TRBJ2-7	TGTGCCAGCAGCTGGGGGACAGCTAGGTCCTACGAGCAGTACTTC	CASSWGTARSYEQYF
-	-	TRBV5-1	TRBJ2-7	TGCGCCAGCAGCTTGGATGCAGGGGCCGTCGAGCAGTACTTC	CASSLDAGAVEQYF